The next 27 T cell receptor beta chains were all read from a single sample in a study of blood T cell repertoires in COVID-19. Assay: immunoSEQ multiplex PCR; the TCRdb copy retains only in-frame clones and omits some. The sample has some 290,000 clones; about 88% are singletons. Input material: peripheral blood. The receptor set was obtained from a man aged 18 to 29 with active or convalescent COVID-19.

This clone was seen a handful of times. The genes are TRBV5-1 and TRBJ1-6, with TRBD1 matching over 9 bases. This CDR3 is 15 amino acids long. Germline lookup yields CDR1 SGHRS and CDR2 YFSETQ. The trim removed 0 bases at V and 14 bases at J, leaving 9 bases unmatched. The CDR3 reads CASSLDGTGSGALHF. CDR3 coding DNA: TGCGCCAGCAGCTTGGATGGGACAGGGTCAGGAGCCCTCCACTTT. Using reference TRBV5-1 and TRBJ1-6 for the parts outside the CDR3, the full variable domain is KAGVTQTPRYLIKTRGQQVTLSCSPISGHRSVSWYQQTPGQGLQFLFEYFSETQRNKGNFPGRFSGRQFSNSRSEMNVSTLELGDSALYLCASSLDGTGSGALHFGNGTRLTVT.

This clone came up once. This chain's CDR3 is CATSQGARPQHF. DNA of the CDR3: TGTGCTACCTCCCAAGGAGCCCGGCCCCAGCATTTT. The V gene is TRBV12-5, the J gene TRBJ1-5; D is unclear. V lost 10 bases, J lost 9 bases, and 16 bases lay in between. CDR1 LGHNT and CDR2 FRNRAP come from the germline V gene. The CDR3 extends over 12 amino acids.

The chain carries TRBV13 and TRBJ2-7; D uncertain. The V and J ends lost 2 bases and 6 bases respectively, with 11 bases between them. Germline V gene lookup returns CDR1 PRHDT and CDR2 FYEKMQ (reference sequence). The CDR3 contains 13 residues. CDR3 nucleotides: TGTGCCAGCAGCTTACGTTTGTTCGGCGAGCAGTACTTC. Translated, it gives CASSLRLFGEQYF.

J is TRBJ1-1 and V is TRBV25-1, with D tentatively TRBD1 (5 bases). CDR1 MGHDK and CDR2 SYGVNS come from the germline V gene. V shed 4 bases and J shed 1 base, with 10 bases lying between them. This CDR3 is 14 amino acids long. The CDR3 reads CASSGDTGNTEAFF. DNA for the CDR3: TGTGCCAGCAGTGGAGACACAGGGAACACTGAAGCTTTCTTT. Looking up the rest from reference TRBV25-1 and TRBJ1-1 gives the full variable domain: EADIYQTPRYLVIGTGKKITLECSQTMGHDKMYWYQQDPGMELHLIHYSYGVNSTEKGDLSSESTVSRIRTEHFPLTLESARPSHTSQYLCASSGDTGNTEAFFGQGTRLTVV.

This rearrangement joins TRBV6-1 to TRBJ2-7, with 7 bases fitting TRBD1. From germline, CDR1 is MNHNS and CDR2 SASEGT. V shed 3 bases and J 4 bases; nucleotides not matched to a gene: 15. CDR3 length: 17 residues. The CDR3 DNA sequence: TGTGCCAGCAGTGATGACGAACAGGGGCCGTACCCTTACGAGCAGTACTTC. It is translated as CASSDDEQGPYPYEQYF.

J is TRBJ1-6 and V is TRBV24-1; 8 bases agree with TRBD1. Germline assignment: CDR1 KGHDR and CDR2 SFDVKD. The length of the CDR3 is 19 residues. The J segment lost 7 bases and the V segment lost 1 base, leaving 14 bases of the junction unmatched. CDR3 sequence reads: CATSDLHQRGGQENSPLHF. The CDR3 DNA reads TGTGCCACCAGTGATTTACACCAGAGAGGGGGACAGGAGAATTCACCCCTCCACTTT.

This chain uses TRBV2 with TRBJ2-5; 11 bases match TRBD2. Trimming removed 0 bases from V and 0 bases from J; junction bases left unmatched: 6. The CDR3 has 18 residues. Germline CDR1 is SNHLY and CDR2 is FYNNEI. As DNA, the CDR3 is TGTGCCAGCAGTGAAGCACGGCTAGCGGGGGGACACCAAGAGACCCAGTACTTC. Amino acids: CASSEARLAGGHQETQYF.

The chain couples TRBV7-2 to TRBJ2-7; 7 bases fit TRBD2. Trimming at V came to 5 bases and at J to 2 bases, leaving 3 bases not matched to a gene. The CDR3 totals 13 residues. CDR1 SGHTA and CDR2 FQGNSA come from the germline V gene. CDR3 loop: CASSQRGAYEQYF. The DNA for the CDR3 is TGTGCCAGCAGCCAGCGGGGAGCCTACGAGCAGTACTTC.

The chain employs TRBV27 and TRBJ2-2; D is uncertain. Trimming pared 6 bases from V and 7 bases from J, leaving 15 bases between. Germline lookup yields CDR1 MNHEY and CDR2 SMNVEV (reference sequence). This CDR3 has 14 amino acids. CDR3 residues: CASSRTVAVGELFF. In DNA form, the CDR3 reads TGTGCCAGCAGCCGTACCGTAGCAGTCGGGGAGCTGTTTTTT.

The chain employs TRBV3-1 (or the pseudogene TRBV3-2) and TRBJ1-1, with a weak D call TRBD1 (5 bases). CDR3 size: 14 residues. Germline V CDR1 and CDR2: LGHDT, YNNKEL (reference sequence). V lost 4 bases and J lost 4, with 13 bases in between. DNA for the CDR3: TGTGCCAGCAGCCTTTCCCCGGGGGGCACTGAAGCTTTCTTT. It codes for CASSLSPGGTEAFF.

The chain carries TRBV24-1 and TRBJ2-3; 9 nucleotides agree with TRBD2. Germline CDR1 is KGHDR and CDR2 is SFDVKD. The CDR3 totals 18 residues. V lost 4 bases and J lost 1; bases outside the gene matches: 11. CDR3 nucleotides: TGTGCCACCAGTGACTCCATTCCAGCGGGGGGTGGCACAGATACGCAGTATTTT. Translation: CATSDSIPAGGGTDTQYF.

A word on this clone: The DNA is left out, because the CDR3 cannot be placed on it with certainty; the CDR3 is given as TCRdb lists it. CDR3 in amino acids: CAWRSGIWRDQVLRAQYF. The gene calls are TRBV30 and TRBJ2-5; the tabulated D call, TRBD2, remains unverified against the DNA. The CDR3 totals 18 residues, both ends included. Looked up from germline, CDR1 is GTSNPN and CDR2 is SVGIG (reference sequence).

V usage is TRBV5-1 and J usage is TRBJ2-2; 13 bases are a match to TRBD2. The CDR3 is 17 amino acids. Unmatched junction bases numbered 3, after V lost 1 base and J lost 3 bases. The germline CDR1 and CDR2 sequences are SGHRS and YFSETQ. DNA of the CDR3: TGCGCCAGCAGCTTGTGGACTAGCGGGAGCGACACCGGGGAGCTGTTTTTT. Its protein is CASSLWTSGSDTGELFF.

The rearrangement joins TRBV5-1 to TRBJ1-4, with D perhaps matching TRBD1 (6 bases). The CDR3 runs 13 residues. Trimming cost V 6 bases and J 7 bases, with 13 bases left between them. The germline V gene has CDR1 SGHRS and CDR2 YFSETQ. The CDR3 reads CASTRDMGEKLFF. For the CDR3, the DNA is TGCGCCAGCACGAGGGACATGGGTGAAAAACTGTTTTTT.

The V and J genes are TRBV28 and TRBJ1-2, with TRBD1 identical over 7 bases. This CDR3 region has 13 residues. Germline-derived CDR1 and CDR2 are MDHEN and SYDVKM. The V segment lost 5 bases and the J segment 8 bases; nucleotides outside the gene matches: 8. CDR3 sequence (DNA): TGTGCCAGCAGTACACAGGGGACATCGGGCTACACCTTC. Amino acids: CASSTQGTSGYTF.

The rearrangement uses TRBV5-4 and TRBJ2-5, with 12 bases matching TRBD2. Germline CDR1 SGHNT, CDR2 YYREEE (reference sequence). The CDR3 spans 16 residues. V lost 6 bases to trimming and J lost 0 bases; unmatched junction nucleotides: 6. CDR3 nucleotides: TGTGCCAGCACCCCTGGGACTAGCGGGTACCAAGAGACCCAGTACTTC. It translates to CASTPGTSGYQETQYF.

This chain connects TRBV4-3 to TRBJ1-2; D is unclear. The V gene's germline CDR1 is LGHNA and CDR2 YSLEER. Trimming cost V 0 bases and J 6 bases, with 17 bases left between them. This CDR3 has 16 residues. For the CDR3, the DNA is TGCGCCAGCAGCCAAGATCTTAGCCAGAGGGTTAATGGCTACACCTTC. This sequence encodes CASSQDLSQRVNGYTF.

The chain couples TRBV11-2 to TRBJ1-2; TRBD1 agrees at 8 bases. The trim removed 0 bases at V and 4 bases at J, leaving 4 bases unmatched. The CDR3 contains 15 residues. CDR1 is SGHAT and CDR2 is FQNNGV in the germline V gene. The CDR3 region is CASSLDGRGLYGYTF. DNA for the CDR3: TGTGCCAGCAGCTTAGACGGCAGGGGGCTCTATGGCTACACCTTC.

The chain carries TRBV2 and TRBJ2-7; TRBD2 aligns across 7 bases. Germline values: CDR1 SNHLY, CDR2 FYNNEI. Trimming took 3 bases from V and 8 from J; bases not matched to a gene: 13. The length of the CDR3 is 15 residues. The DNA for the CDR3 is TGTGCCAGCAGTGATCCCGAGCGGGGCATTCTCCAGCAGTACTTC. Residues: CASSDPERGILQQYF.

The gene calls are TRBV3-1 (or the pseudogene TRBV3-2) and TRBJ1-4, with 10 bases aligning to TRBD1. CDR3 length equals 14 residues. V gave up 6 bases and J gave up 4 bases; unmatched junction bases: 2. CDR1 is LGHDT and CDR2 is YNNKEL in the germline V gene (reference sequence). In nucleotides, the CDR3 is TGTGCCAGCAGTCGGACAGGGGGTAATGAAAAACTGTTTTTT. Translation: CASSRTGGNEKLFF.

This clone was seen just once. The chain recombines TRBV28 with TRBJ1-2; D call uncertain. Between the trimmed V and J ends, which lost 6 bases and 8 bases, there was a span of 22 bases. CDR3 size: 15 residues. Germline CDR1 and CDR2: MDHEN and SYDVKM. In nucleotides, the CDR3 is TGTGCCAGCAGCTCGAATGCACGGGGTAGGGAGGGCTACACCTTC. Its protein product is CASSSNARGREGYTF.

The genes are TRBV7-9 and TRBJ2-3, with 11 bases that match TRBD1. J was trimmed by 5 bases and V by 4 bases; bases with no gene match: 5. In germline, CDR1 is SEHNR, CDR2 FQNEAQ (reference sequence). The length of the CDR3 is 15 residues. In DNA form, the CDR3 reads TGTGCCAGCAGCTGGGGACAGGGGGACCTAGATACGCAGTATTTT. It yields the protein CASSWGQGDLDTQYF.

This chain connects TRBV4-1 to TRBJ1-1; the D gene is possibly TRBD1 (6 bases). The V gene lost 4 bases and the J gene lost 0 bases, with 18 bases spanning the gap. This CDR3 comprises 17 residues. The germline gives CDR1 MGHRA, CDR2 YSYEKL. In DNA form, the CDR3 reads TGCGCCAGCAGCCCTAACAGGGCTATCAGCCTGAACACTGAAGCTTTCTTT. Translated, it gives CASSPNRAISLNTEAFF.

The chain has TRBV5-6 and TRBJ1-2, with unresolved D. V was clipped by 7 bases and J by 3 bases, with 16 bases between them. Germline CDR1 is SGHDT and CDR2 is YYEEEE. The CDR3 consists of 14 residues. The CDR3 sequence is CASLLLHEDYGYTF. The CDR3 DNA sequence: TGTGCCAGCTTACTTCTCCATGAGGACTATGGCTACACCTTC.

The chain carries TRBV30 and TRBJ2-4; TRBD2 might be the D (6 bases). Germline-derived CDR1 and CDR2 are GTSNPN and SVGIG (reference sequence). The CDR3 consists of 15 residues. The CDR3 bases are TGTGCATTGATCACTCGGGGGTTAGCCAAAAACATTCAGTACTTC. Its translation is CALITRGLAKNIQYF.

This chain uses TRBV29-1 with TRBJ2-5, with 14 bases matching TRBD2. The V gene end was trimmed by 6 bases and the J gene end by 4 bases; junction bases not matched to a gene: 13. The CDR3 is made up of 17 amino acids. The germline V gene encodes CDR1 SQVTM and CDR2 ANQGSEA. CDR3 bases: TGCAGCGTCGCCGGGACTAGCGGGAGAAATCCAGCAGAGACCCAGTACTTC. Protein sequence: CSVAGTSGRNPAETQYF.

This chain joins TRBV3-1 (or the pseudogene TRBV3-2) and TRBJ1-1; possibly TRBD1 for D (6 bases). Between the trimmed V and J ends, which lost 6 bases and 3 bases, there was a span of 14 bases. Germline CDR1 is LGHDT and CDR2 is YNNKEL (reference sequence). This CDR3 comprises 14 residues. The CDR3: CASREQGFDTEAFF. The DNA of the CDR3 is TGTGCCAGCAGGGAACAGGGTTTCGACACTGAAGCTTTCTTT.